What follows describes a single T cell receptor (beta chain). The antigen remains undetermined. This sample was taken from a study of T cells in Graves' hyperthyroidism and ophthalmopathy. First hyperthyroidism diagnosis is when the blood sample was obtained, before any ophthalmopathy symptoms. Study-wide findings and caveats: Before onset, by a median of 6.5 months, the model predicted ophthalmopathy.

The investigators amplified TCR beta CDR3 regions from RNA transcripts. HTBI primers were used for first-round RT-PCR of the TCR CDR3. Using its own MiXCR run on the multiplex PCR reads, TCRdb lists one record per CDR3 protein. The sample contains over 700,000 distinct CDR3 sequences, under 20% of which appear only once. The CDR3 is made up of 15 amino acids. V lost 0 bases and J lost 4, with 12 bases in between. Germline V lookup: CDR1 MGHRA, CDR2 YSYEKL. The sequence was obtained from a woman in her fifties or sixties with Graves' hyperthyroidism that later progressed to Graves' ophthalmopathy. The specimen was blood. V usage is TRBV4-1 and J usage is TRBJ1-2; D ambiguous. This CDR3 is CASSQEREYSYGYTF. The CDR3 coding sequence is TGCGCCAGCAGCCAAGAAAGGGAATATAGCTATGGCTACACCTTC.